These T cell receptor beta chains were read from a single sample in a study of blood T cell repertoires in COVID-19. Clones were read by immunoSEQ multiplex PCR, and TCRdb kept only the in-frame ones, dropping some. The sample shows about 18,000 clones, 80% to 90% of them seen only once. The sample taken for sequencing was peripheral blood. These receptors came from a man aged 60 to 69 with active COVID-19. The CDR3 runs from the conserved cysteine through the conserved F or W. D genes are given only for firm matches. Clone sizes are given selectively: once, few, many, or a class where the clone is expanded.

j_gene | d_gene | abundance | v_gene | CDR3nt | CDR3aa
TRBJ1-5 | - | once | TRBV2 | TGTGCCAGCAGTGACAGGTTAGGGAGTCAGCCCCAGCATTTT | CASSDRLGSQPQHF
TRBJ1-1 | TRBD1 | - | TRBV19 | TGTGCCAGTAGTATCGAGGACAGGCGGGGCACTGAAGCTTTCTTT | CASSIEDRRGTEAFF
TRBJ2-5 | - | - | TRBV28 | TGTGCCAGCAGTTTGGGGGGGCTGTCGGGAGAGACCCAGTACTTC | CASSLGGLSGETQYF
TRBJ2-7 | - | - | TRBV4-2 | TGTGCCAGCAGCCAAGAAGGGCGGGACTTAACCTACGAGCAGTACTTC | CASSQEGRDLTYEQYF
TRBJ2-3 | TRBD2 | few | TRBV7-2 | TGTGCCAGCAGCCCAGGGACTAGCGGGACTGATACGCAGTATTTT | CASSPGTSGTDTQYF
TRBJ2-3 | TRBD2 | - | TRBV5-6 | TGTGCCAGCAGCTTGGCCGAAGCGGGAGTGGCGGATACGCAGTATTTT | CASSLAEAGVADTQYF
TRBJ2-1 | TRBD2 | - | TRBV5-5 | TGTGCCAGCAGCTTATTTGAGCGGGGATTATACAATGAGCAGTTCTTC | CASSLFERGLYNEQFF
TRBJ1-3 | - | - | TRBV5-4 | TGTGCCAGCAGCTCTCCCCCCGGAAACACCATATATTTT | CASSSPPGNTIYF
TRBJ1-5 | TRBD1 | - | TRBV6-6 | TGTGCCAGCAGTTACGGGGGACAGCCAAATAATCAGCCCCAGCATTTT | CASSYGGQPNNQPQHF
TRBJ2-1 | TRBD1 | - | TRBV9 | TGTGCCAGCAGCGTAGATACAGGGGGACAGGGTATTGAGCAGTTCTTC | CASSVDTGGQGIEQFF
TRBJ2-1 | TRBD2 | - | TRBV5-6 | TGTGCCAGCAGCTTGATCTGGCGGGAGCTCTACAATGAGCAGTTCTTC | CASSLIWRELYNEQFF
TRBJ2-7 | - | - | TRBV7-9 | TGTGCCAGCAGCCTCCTTTTGAGTCGTAACTACGAGCAGTACTTC | CASSLLLSRNYEQYF
TRBJ1-5 | TRBD1 | once | TRBV2 | TGTGCCAGCAATAGAGGACAGGGGGGTAATCAGCCCCAGCATTTT | CASNRGQGGNQPQHF
TRBJ1-1 | TRBD1 | - | TRBV27 | TGTGCCAGCAGGTTCAGGGGGCCCAGCACTGAAGCTTTCTTT | CASRFRGPSTEAFF
TRBJ2-5 | TRBD1 | - | TRBV7-3 | TGTGCCAGCAGCGACGCAGGGGGCAGGGAGACCCAGTACTTC | CASSDAGGRETQYF
TRBJ2-2 | TRBD2 | once | TRBV19 | TGTGCCAGTAGTTCTAGCGGGAGACGTTTCACCGGGGAGCTGTTTTTT | CASSSSGRRFTGELFF
TRBJ2-5 | - | - | TRBV7-9 | TGTGCCAGCAGCAGCGGACAGACCAGACAAGAGACCCAGTACTTC | CASSSGQTRQETQYF
TRBJ1-1 | - | - | TRBV5-4 | TGTGCCAGCAGCCCTAAACAGAATATGAACACTGAAGCTTTCTTT | CASSPKQNMNTEAFF
TRBJ2-3 | TRBD2 | - | TRBV7-8 | TGTGCCAGCAGACCGTATAGCGGGAGGGGAGCCACAGATACGCAGTATTTT | CASRPYSGRGATDTQYF
TRBJ1-4 | - | - | TRBV5-5 | TGTGCCAGCAGCCCATTCAGGGGTTTTGGTGAAAAACTGTTTTTT | CASSPFRGFGEKLFF
TRBJ1-2 | TRBD1 | - | TRBV6-5 | TGTGCCAGCAGTTCGCCACGGACAGGGGACTATGGCTACACCTTC | CASSSPRTGDYGYTF
TRBJ1-1 | - | - | TRBV4-1 | TGCGCCAGCAGCCACAGAGGCACTGAAGCTTTCTTT | CASSHRGTEAFF
TRBJ2-5 | TRBD1 | - | TRBV12-3/TRBV12-4 | TGTGCCAGCAGCTTGACAGGGGATGAGACCCAGTACTTC | CASSLTGDETQYF
TRBJ1-5 | - | medium-sized | TRBV12-3/TRBV12-4 | TGTGCCAGCAGGGAGTCTAGCAATCAGCCCCAGCATTTT | CASRESSNQPQHF
TRBJ1-5 | - | - | TRBV30 | TGTGCCTGGAGTGTACTTCAGGGAAATCAGCCCCAGCATTTT | CAWSVLQGNQPQHF
TRBJ2-5 | - | - | TRBV7-8 | TGTGCCAGCAGCCCCCAGGGCGACCAGTACTTC | CASSPQGDQYF
TRBJ1-2 | - | - | TRBV3-1/TRBV3-2 | TGTGCCAGCAGCCAAGGTCAGCGGGGATTACGGTATGGCTACACCTTC | CASSQGQRGLRYGYTF
TRBJ2-7 | - | - | TRBV18 | TGTGCCAGCTCACCACCAAGCAGGGGCGAGCAGTACTTC | CASSPPSRGEQYF
TRBJ2-5 | - | - | TRBV5-1 | TGCGCCAGCAGCGCGGCTGGGGGGGGGCCGAGAGAGACCCAGTACTTC | CASSAAGGGPRETQYF
TRBJ2-3 | TRBD1 | - | TRBV24-1 | TGTGCCACCAGTGGGCCGGGACAGGGGTTGGATACGCAGTATTTT | CATSGPGQGLDTQYF
TRBJ2-7 | - | - | TRBV3-1/TRBV3-2 | TGTGCCAGCAGCCACCCGGGACATTCCTACGAGCAGTACTTC | CASSHPGHSYEQYF
TRBJ1-2 | TRBD1 | - | TRBV9 | TGTGCCAGCAGCCTCAACGCCGGGACAGGAAATGGCTACACCTTC | CASSLNAGTGNGYTF
TRBJ1-1 | - | - | TRBV5-1 | TGCGCCAGCAGCTTAATTTCCACGGGGACTAACACTGAAGCTTTCTTT | CASSLISTGTNTEAFF
TRBJ2-7 | TRBD2 | - | TRBV6-7 | TGTGCCAGTCCGGGGGGGAGCTCCTACGAGCAGTACTTC | CASPGGSSYEQYF
TRBJ2-1 | TRBD2 | - | TRBV2 | TGTGCCAGCAGCGGGACTAGTAGTGGTGAGCAGTTCTTC | CASSGTSSGEQFF
TRBJ2-7 | - | once | TRBV11-2 | TGTGCCAGCAGCTTTCAAGGAGTCGAGCAGTACTTC | CASSFQGVEQYF
TRBJ1-4 | TRBD1 | - | TRBV29-1 | TGCAGCGTTGACGGTACGCCAGGGGGATCAACTAATGAAAAACTGTTTTTT | CSVDGTPGGSTNEKLFF
TRBJ2-7 | - | - | TRBV30 | TGTGCCTGGAGTGTTATAAGAGGCGGAGGGGCCTACGAGCAGTACTTC | CAWSVIRGGGAYEQYF
TRBJ1-3 | - | - | TRBV11-3 | TGTGCCAGCAGCTTCCCCCTCGGGGGAGGCGGAAACACCATATATTTT | CASSFPLGGGGNTIYF
TRBJ1-1 | - | - | TRBV11-2 | TGTGCCAGCAGCTTAGAGGGGGCCGGGACTGAAGCTTTCTTT | CASSLEGAGTEAFF
TRBJ1-1 | TRBD1 | - | TRBV29-1 | TGCAGCGTCCAGACAGGGGGGGTCACTGAAGCTTTCTTT | CSVQTGGVTEAFF
TRBJ2-1 | TRBD2 | - | TRBV16 | TGTGCCAGCAGCCCCCCAAGGGGTAGGGCTAGCGGGGAGGATGAGCAGTTCTTC | CASSPPRGRASGEDEQFF
TRBJ2-2 | TRBD1 | once | TRBV6-5 | TGTGCCAGCGGGGACAGGATCCCCGGGGAGCTGTTTTTT | CASGDRIPGELFF
TRBJ2-2 | - | - | TRBV5-1 | TGCGCCAGCAGTCGGACAGGACTAAACACCGGGGAGCTGTTTTTT | CASSRTGLNTGELFF
TRBJ1-6 | - | - | TRBV14 | TGTGCCAGCAGCTCTAGGACGGGGACATTCTCCTATAATTCACCCCTCCACTTT | CASSSRTGTFSYNSPLHF
TRBJ2-7 | - | - | TRBV4-1 | TGCGCCAGCAGCCAAGACAGGGGAGGGCCCTCCTACGAGCAGTACTTC | CASSQDRGGPSYEQYF
TRBJ1-2 | - | once | TRBV18 | TGTGCCAGCTCACTTGGACAGACAGCTAACTATGGCTACACCTTC | CASSLGQTANYGYTF
TRBJ2-7 | - | - | TRBV27 | TGTGCCAGCAGTCCAGATGTAGGGGCTTCCTACGAGCAGTACTTC | CASSPDVGASYEQYF
TRBJ1-2 | TRBD1 | - | TRBV5-6 | TGTGCCAGCAGCCCGGGACAGGGTTATGGCTACACCTTC | CASSPGQGYGYTF
TRBJ1-2 | TRBD1 | - | TRBV19 | TGTGCCAGTAGTATCGACAGGGGCTCTACCTATGGCTACACCTTC | CASSIDRGSTYGYTF